The subject of this entry is one T cell receptor beta chain. Its antigen remains unidentified. The record originates from a study of post-analysis software for immune sequencing data. Unique molecular identifiers were built into the TCR beta cDNA libraries. TCRdb re-analysed the PCR reads in MiXCR, keeping a single row per CDR3 protein. The profile covers 750,000 to 950,000 distinct CDR3 sequences, with about 50% appearing a single time and 4.6% taken by the ten largest. Looked up from germline, CDR1 is SGHRS and CDR2 is YFSETQ. There are 14 residues in the CDR3. V was shortened by 4 bases and J by 7 bases, with 15 bases between the two germline ends. Whole-study results and caveats: Controls had lower frequencies than patients of about 5 TRBV segments, which included TRBV5-6, TRBV5-1 and TRBV20-1.

The sample taken for sequencing was blood. The TCR originated in a girl aged 10 to 17 with multiple sclerosis. The J gene is TRBJ2-1, the V gene TRBV5-1; either TRBD1 or TRBD2 may fit D (5 bases each). CDR3 DNA sequence: TGCGCCAGCAGCACGGGGCCTAGCAGGAATGAGCAGTTCTTC. This translates into CASSTGPSRNEQFF.